This T cell receptor beta chain appears in the sequencing data of a study of T cell changes during pregnancy in multiple sclerosis. Libraries were prepared by immunoSEQ multiplex PCR; TCRdb keeps only in-frame clonotypes and omits some of them. In the table there are 60,000 to 70,000 clones, about nine tenths of which are singletons. The V gene's germline CDR1 is MGHRA and CDR2 YSYEKL. V was shortened by 4 bases and J by 2 bases, with 14 bases between the two germline ends. The CDR3 loop spans 15 amino acids. The V gene is TRBV4-1, the J gene TRBJ1-1; possible D gene TRBD1, 5 bases. The origin of this receptor is a female donor in good health, enrolled as a control in a pregnancy study. Sequencing was performed on peripheral blood, taken in the third trimester of pregnancy. This CDR3 reads CASSLAGQSNTEAFF. CDR3 DNA: TGCGCCAGCAGCCTCGCCGGACAATCAAACACTGAAGCTTTCTTT.